Listed here are 18 T cell receptor beta chains from one sample, sequenced in a study of T cells of healthy individuals. Using its own MiXCR run on the 5' RACE reads, TCRdb lists one record per CDR3 protein. The data hold 95,000 to 100,000 distinct CDR3 sequences, with 15% to 20% observed a single time. The receptors shown here come from a human donor in good health.

The gene calls are TRBV7-2 and TRBJ2-1; 9 positions agree with TRBD2. V was pared by 1 base and J by 8 bases, with 6 bases of the junction left unmatched. Germline CDR1 and CDR2: SGHTA and FQGNSA. The CDR3 is 15 residues long. The CDR3 nucleotides read TGTGCCAGCAGCTTAGAATGGACTAGCGTGGATGAGCAGTTCTTC. Encoded protein: CASSLEWTSVDEQFF.

V is TRBV4-2 and J is TRBJ2-7; 7 bases line up with TRBD1. The CDR3 extends over 14 amino acids. Trimming took 4 bases from V and 2 from J; bases not matched to a gene: 5. Germline V gene data show CDR1 as LGHNA and CDR2 as YNFKEQ. The CDR3 nucleotides read TGTGCCAGCAGCCCAGGGGGAGTAGCCTACGAGCAGTACTTC. Its protein is CASSPGGVAYEQYF.

This clonotype was counted many times. The chain carries TRBV20-1 and TRBJ1-1; no reliable D call. Trimming cost V 5 bases and J 3 bases, with 13 bases left between them. The germline CDR1 and CDR2 sequences are DFQATT and SNEGSKA (reference sequence). CDR3 length: 13 amino acids. CDR3 DNA sequence: TGCAGTGCTGGCAGCGGGAGGGACACTGAAGCTTTCTTT. It is translated as CSAGSGRDTEAFF.

The gene calls are TRBV20-1 and TRBJ2-5; D assignment may be TRBD1 or TRBD2 (6 bases each). CDR3 length: 13 amino acids. Germline CDR1 is DFQATT and CDR2 is SNEGSKA (reference sequence). V shed 1 base and J shed 9 bases, with 15 bases lying between them. The CDR3 DNA reads as TGCAGTGCTAGAGTGGAGGGGGAACGCGCCCAGTACTTC. Translation gives CSARVEGERAQYF.

This clonotype was seen more than once but under ten times. The rearrangement links TRBV27 to TRBJ2-5; D gene uncertain. Germline V CDR1 and CDR2: MNHEY, SMNVEV (reference sequence). The CDR3 contains 14 residues. Trimming pared 9 bases from V and 0 bases from J, leaving 14 bases between. CDR3 bases: TGTGCCAGTTCCGGATCAGAAGACCAAGAGACCCAGTACTTC. It codes for CASSGSEDQETQYF.

CDR3 nucleotides: TGTGCCAGCAGCCCCGTCGGGACGGGTGAAAAACTGTTTTTT. Translation: CASSPVGTGEKLFF. The J gene is TRBJ1-4, the V gene TRBV7-9; D may be TRBD1 (5 bases). Germline CDR1 reads SEHNR; CDR2 reads FQNEAQ (reference sequence). Trimming stripped 5 bases from V and 7 bases from J, with 14 bases between. The CDR3 sequence is 14 residues long. The full variable domain, rest sourced from reference TRBV7-9 and TRBJ1-4, is DTGVSQNPRHKITKRGQNVTFRCDPISEHNRLYWYRQTLGQGPEFLTYFQNEAQLEKSRLLSDRFSAERPKGSFSTLEIQRTEQGDSAMYLCASSPVGTGEKLFFGSGTQLSVL.

This clonotype has ten or more counts. The chain carries TRBV6-2 or TRBV6-3 and TRBJ1-1; D gene unclear. CDR3 length: 12 amino acids. Germline CDR1 MNHEY, CDR2 SVGEGT. V gave up 7 bases and J gave up 5 bases, with 11 bases separating them. This chain's CDR3 is CASMRPSTEAFF. The DNA for the CDR3 is TGTGCCAGCATGCGGCCGTCGACTGAAGCTTTCTTT.

The chain carries TRBV10-3 and TRBJ1-2, with D perhaps TRBD1 (5 bases). V gave up 0 bases and J gave up 0 bases, with 20 bases separating them. The CDR3 is 19 residues long. Germline V gives CDR1 ENHRY, CDR2 SYGVKD. The CDR3 region has the DNA TGTGCCATCAGTGAGTCGAACCGCAGGGTAAAAAGCCCTAACTATGGCTACACCTTC. Amino acid sequence: CAISESNRRVKSPNYGYTF.

This chain links TRBV5-1 with TRBJ2-7, with D perhaps matching TRBD1 (6 bases). This CDR3 is built from 14 residues. Germline V gene sequence: CDR1 SGHRS, CDR2 YFSETQ. The V gene lost 0 bases and the J gene lost 5 bases, with 12 bases spanning the gap. As DNA, the CDR3 is TGCGCCAGCAGCTTGGAACAGGGTTTCAACGAGCAGTACTTC. This translates into CASSLEQGFNEQYF.

In this sample, this clonotype turned up a few times. The rearrangement joins TRBV29-1 to TRBJ1-2; 8 positions agree with TRBD1. Germline-derived CDR1 and CDR2 are SQVTM and ANQGSEA. Trimming removed 5 bases from V and 10 bases from J; junction bases left unmatched: 9. This CDR3 contains 12 residues. The CDR3, as DNA: TGCAGCGTTCATGGACAGGGTGCCACCTACACCTTC. The encoded protein is CSVHGQGATYTF.

J is TRBJ2-5 and V is TRBV18; the match to TRBD1 covers 8 bases. The V gene end was trimmed by 4 bases and the J gene end by 4 bases; junction bases not matched to a gene: 5. Per germline, CDR1 KGHSH and CDR2 LQKENI. This CDR3 region has 14 residues. CDR3 coding DNA: TGTGCCAGCTCACTGGGACAGGAGAGAGAGACCCAGTACTTC. This translates into CASSLGQERETQYF.

This clonotype has only a few counts. V gene TRBV30 combines with J gene TRBJ1-6; D not certain. The length of the CDR3 is 12 residues. Germline V CDR1 and CDR2: GTSNPN, SVGIG (reference sequence). The V end lost 3 bases, the J end lost 0 bases, and 0 bases lay between the germline ends. The CDR3 is CAWSSYNSPLHF. CDR3 coding DNA: TGTGCCTGGAGCTCCTATAATTCACCCCTCCACTTT. Complete variable domain (other parts from reference TRBV30 and TRBJ1-6): SQTIHQWPATLVQPVGSPLSLECTVEGTSNPNLYWYRQAAGRGLQLLFYSVGIGQISSEVPQNLSASRPQDRQFILSSKKLLLSDSGFYLCAWSSYNSPLHFGNGTRLTVT.

The V and J genes are TRBV7-2 and TRBJ2-5, with a possible D match to TRBD1 (5 bases). The CDR3 runs 15 residues. V lost 4 bases to trimming and J lost 1 base, with 13 bases between them. Germline V gives CDR1 SGHTA, CDR2 FQGNSA. The CDR3 reads CASSSRWGLQETQYF. In nucleotides, the CDR3 is TGTGCCAGCAGCTCCCGCTGGGGCCTCCAAGAGACCCAGTACTTC.

In DNA form, the CDR3 reads TGTGCCAGCAGTGAACTAGCGGGAACAAACAATGAGCAGTTCTTC. This sequence encodes CASSELAGTNNEQFF. This chain uses TRBV6-1 with TRBJ2-1; 9 nucleotides agree with TRBD2. V lost 2 bases to trimming and J lost 5 bases; unmatched junction nucleotides: 4. Germline values: CDR1 MNHNS, CDR2 SASEGT. This CDR3 contains 15 residues.

The DNA for the CDR3 is TGTGCCAGCAGTATTCTAGCACCTCACAATGAGCAGTTCTTC. Its translation: CASSILAPHNEQFF. V usage is TRBV27 and J usage is TRBJ2-1; possibly TRBD2 for D (5 bases). The CDR3 has 14 residues. Per germline, CDR1 MNHEY and CDR2 SMNVEV (reference sequence). V was pared by 5 bases and J by 5 bases, with 13 bases between.

This sequence joins TRBV5-6 and TRBJ2-2; D uncertain. V lost 1 base and J lost 5, with 9 bases in between. The CDR3 spans 14 residues. CDR1 is SGHDT, CDR2 YYEEEE, per germline. CDR3 sequence reads: CASSLFARTGELFF. In DNA form, the CDR3 reads TGTGCCAGCAGCTTGTTTGCAAGAACCGGGGAGCTGTTTTTT.

This rearrangement joins TRBV20-1 to TRBJ2-7, with D possibly matching TRBD1 (9 bases). V was pared by 2 bases and J by 6 bases, with 23 bases between. The germline V gene encodes CDR1 DFQATT and CDR2 SNEGSKA (reference sequence). This CDR3 spans 16 amino acids. Written as DNA, the CDR3 is TGCAGTGCTAGATCCTTTAGCGGGACAGGGCTAGGCGAGCAGTACTTC. As protein: CSARSFSGTGLGEQYF.

This clonotype was seen repeatedly, ten times or more. V is TRBV5-1 and J is TRBJ2-2; D might be TRBD2 (5 bases). This CDR3 has 15 amino acids. Per the germline V gene, CDR1 is SGHRS and CDR2 is YFSETQ. The V end lost 0 bases, the J end lost 2 bases, and 8 bases lay between the germline ends. CDR3 protein: CASSLVARNTGELFF. Here the CDR3 DNA reads TGCGCCAGCAGCTTGGTAGCGAGAAACACCGGGGAGCTGTTTTTT.